This T cell receptor beta chain was recovered during a study of blood T cell repertoires in COVID-19. Across the study: Some COVID-19 samples were acute and others convalescent; all came from the United States, Italy and Spain. PBMCs, B-cell-depleted T cells, or T cells provided the cDNA or gDNA that made up the material.

Germline trimming cut 5 bases from V and 1 base from J; bases unmatched to any gene: 5. The CDR3 sequence is 15 residues long. Per the germline V gene, CDR1 is SGHTA and CDR2 is FQGNSA. Authors' data handling: Scientists estimated how many nucleated cells there were by amplifying reference gene primers. Method: immunoSEQ multiplex PCR; TCRdb's copy keeps in-frame clones and lacks some. The DNA was the basis for D and trimming; V, J and clone size are from that table. The sample records 150,000 to 170,000 clones, about 90% being singletons. The receptor was isolated from a man between 45 and 60 years old with acute or convalescent COVID-19. Sequenced: peripheral blood. This chain uses TRBV7-2 with TRBJ1-2, with 9 nucleotides matching TRBD1. The CDR3 region is CASSPGTGHNYGYTF. Written as DNA, the CDR3 is TGTGCCAGCAGCCCCGGGACAGGGCATAACTATGGCTACACCTTC.